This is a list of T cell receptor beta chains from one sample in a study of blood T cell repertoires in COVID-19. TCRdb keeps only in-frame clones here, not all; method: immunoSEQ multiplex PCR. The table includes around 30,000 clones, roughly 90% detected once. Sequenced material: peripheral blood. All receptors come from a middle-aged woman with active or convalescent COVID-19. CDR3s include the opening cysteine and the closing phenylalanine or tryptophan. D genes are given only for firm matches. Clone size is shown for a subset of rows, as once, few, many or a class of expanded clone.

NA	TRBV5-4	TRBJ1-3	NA	TGTGCCAGCAGTTCGGACTTTTACTCTGGAAACACCATATATTTT	CASSSDFYSGNTIYF
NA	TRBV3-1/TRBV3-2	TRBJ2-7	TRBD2	TGTGCCAGCAGCCGCGGGACTAGGGGGTACGAGCAGTACTTC	CASSRGTRGYEQYF
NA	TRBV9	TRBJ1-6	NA	TGTGCCAGCAGCAGTTGGGGGGGGAATTCACCCCTCCACTTT	CASSSWGGNSPLHF
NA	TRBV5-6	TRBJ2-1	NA	TGTGCCAGCAACTTCATGGAGGGATTTGAGCAGTTCTTC	CASNFMEGFEQFF
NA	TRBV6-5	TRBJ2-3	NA	TGTGCCAGCAGTTACCTAGATACGCAGTATTTT	CASSYLDTQYF
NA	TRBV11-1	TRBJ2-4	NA	TGTGCCAGCAGCCCGACCCGAGGTGGCATTCAGTACTTC	CASSPTRGGIQYF
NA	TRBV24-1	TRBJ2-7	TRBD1	TGTGCCACCAGTGAAGCCGGGACAGGGCACGAGCAGTACTTC	CATSEAGTGHEQYF
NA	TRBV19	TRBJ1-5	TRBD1	TGTGCCAGTAGTATGACAGGGGGTGGTCAGCCCCAGCATTTT	CASSMTGGGQPQHF
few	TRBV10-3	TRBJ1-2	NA	TGTGCCACCTGGGCCTTGGCCTATGGCTACACCTTC	CATWALAYGYTF
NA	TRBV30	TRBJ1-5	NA	TGTGCCTGGAGTAAAGGACAGAATCAGCCCCAGCATTTT	CAWSKGQNQPQHF
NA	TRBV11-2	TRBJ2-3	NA	TGTGCCAGCAGCTCATTAGGGGCTCGAAGCACAGATACGCAGTATTTT	CASSSLGARSTDTQYF